The clone carrying this T cell receptor (beta chain) came up a few times. Antigen specificity is unknown. The entry originates in a study of cytomegalovirus exposure and HLA in healthy donors. As for the study in general: Genotyping of 300 to 450 donors showed that around 85% belonged to the Caucasian-associated ancestry cluster.

General study points: A highly shared variant cluster was judged a likely technical artifact. A later analysis found that most CMV-associated TCR beta chains appeared HLA-restricted.

The primer mix had 60 Vbeta and 13 Jbeta primers. Clones were read by immunoSEQ multiplex PCR, and TCRdb kept only the in-frame ones, dropping some. The sample includes 150,000 or so clones, approximately 80% of them seen just once. Material: PBMCs. This receptor was obtained from a woman aged 35 to 49 in good health and CMV-seronegative.

CDR3 amino acids: CASSPGTSGRGETQYF. Written as DNA, the CDR3 is TGTGCCAGCAGTCCCGGGACTAGCGGGAGAGGCGAGACCCAGTACTTC. This chain connects TRBV6-6 to TRBJ2-5, with TRBD2 identical over 14 bases. The CDR3 has 16 residues. With 5 bases clipped from V and 5 bases from J, the junction kept 7 bases outside the gene matches. Germline V gene lookup returns CDR1 MNHNY and CDR2 SVGAGI (reference sequence).